The source of this TCR beta chain is a study of cytomegalovirus exposure and HLA in healthy donors. Study context: Assignment to the Caucasian-associated ancestry cluster applied to 75% to 85% of the approximately 400 genotyped donors.

PCR involved 60 Vbeta and 13 Jbeta primers. Some clones are missing from TCRdb's copy, which holds only in-frame ones; the method was immunoSEQ multiplex PCR. The repertoire holds under 200,000 clones, with roughly 80% as singletons. General study findings and limits: Presence/absence comparisons presumed near-even sequencing depth among donors. Confirmation in vitro established that a few CMV-associated chains were specific for CMV antigens.

The germline V and J ends were trimmed by 0 bases and 2 bases, with 8 bases remaining between them. Germline V gives CDR1 SGHRS, CDR2 YFSETQ. This CDR3 spans 14 amino acids. This clone was recorded only once. No antigen is known for it. The sample was PBMCs. The receptor comes from a male donor in good health and CMV-seropositive. The chain couples TRBV5-1 to TRBJ1-2, with D unresolved. Written as DNA, the CDR3 is TGCGCCAGCAGCTTGGTTCCGGAGAACTATGGCTACACCTTC. This translates into CASSLVPENYGYTF.